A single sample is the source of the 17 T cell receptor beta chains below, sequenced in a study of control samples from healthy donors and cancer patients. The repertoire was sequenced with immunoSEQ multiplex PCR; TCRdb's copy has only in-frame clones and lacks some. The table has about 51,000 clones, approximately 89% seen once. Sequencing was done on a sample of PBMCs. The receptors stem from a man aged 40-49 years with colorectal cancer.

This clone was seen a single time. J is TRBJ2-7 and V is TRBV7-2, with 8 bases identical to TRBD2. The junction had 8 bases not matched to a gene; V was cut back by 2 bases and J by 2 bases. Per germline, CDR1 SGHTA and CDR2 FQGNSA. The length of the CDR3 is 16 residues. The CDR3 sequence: CASSLIMAGGTYEQYF. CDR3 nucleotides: TGTGCCAGCAGCTTAATTATGGCGGGGGGTACCTACGAGCAGTACTTC.

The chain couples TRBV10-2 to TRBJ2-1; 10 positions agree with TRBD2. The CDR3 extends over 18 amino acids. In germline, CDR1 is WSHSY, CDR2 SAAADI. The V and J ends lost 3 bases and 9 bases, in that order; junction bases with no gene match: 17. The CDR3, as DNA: TGCGCCAGCAGTGACCCAGAAACTAGCGGGATTGGGGTGGGTGAGCAGTTCTTC. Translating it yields CASSDPETSGIGVGEQFF.

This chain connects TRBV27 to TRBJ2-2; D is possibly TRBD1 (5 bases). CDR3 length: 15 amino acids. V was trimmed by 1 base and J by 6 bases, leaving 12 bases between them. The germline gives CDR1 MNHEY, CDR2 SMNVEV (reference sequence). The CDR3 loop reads CASSLLGRDAGELFF. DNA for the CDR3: TGTGCCAGCAGTTTATTAGGCAGGGATGCCGGGGAGCTGTTTTTT.

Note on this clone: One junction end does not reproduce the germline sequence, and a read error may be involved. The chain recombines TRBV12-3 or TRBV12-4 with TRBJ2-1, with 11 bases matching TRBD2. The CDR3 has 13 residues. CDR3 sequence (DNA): TGTGCCAGCAGTTTACAATTTAGCGGGAGGGCGGTCTTC. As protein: CASSLQFSGRAVF.

The CDR3 region is CASSQVFPASYEQYF. The CDR3 DNA reads TGCGCCAGCAGCCAAGTGTTTCCGGCGTCCTACGAGCAGTACTTC. The genes are TRBV4-3 and TRBJ2-7; D is uncertain. The length of the CDR3 is 15 residues. V lost 1 base, J lost 1 base, and 11 bases lay in between. From germline, CDR1 is LGHNA and CDR2 YSLEER.

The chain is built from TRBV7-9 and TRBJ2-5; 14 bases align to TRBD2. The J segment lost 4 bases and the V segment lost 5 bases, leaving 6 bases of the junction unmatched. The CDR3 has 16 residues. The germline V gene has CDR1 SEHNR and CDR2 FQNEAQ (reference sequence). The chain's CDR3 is CASSPPGLAGVETQYF. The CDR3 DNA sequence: TGTGCCAGCAGCCCCCCGGGACTAGCGGGAGTAGAGACCCAGTACTTC.

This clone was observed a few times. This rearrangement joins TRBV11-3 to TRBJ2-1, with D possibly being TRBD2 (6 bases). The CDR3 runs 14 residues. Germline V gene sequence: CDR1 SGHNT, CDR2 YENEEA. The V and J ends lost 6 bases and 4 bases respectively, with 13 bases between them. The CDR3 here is CASSWDSLYNEQFF. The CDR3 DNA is TGTGCCAGCAGTTGGGACTCCTTATACAATGAGCAGTTCTTC. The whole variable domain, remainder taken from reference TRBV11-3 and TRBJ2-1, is EAGVVQSPRYKIIEKKQPVAFWCNPISGHNTLYWYLQNLGQGPELLIRYENEEAVDDSQLPKDRFSAERLKGVDSTLKIQPAELGDSAVYLCASSWDSLYNEQFFGPGTRLTVL.

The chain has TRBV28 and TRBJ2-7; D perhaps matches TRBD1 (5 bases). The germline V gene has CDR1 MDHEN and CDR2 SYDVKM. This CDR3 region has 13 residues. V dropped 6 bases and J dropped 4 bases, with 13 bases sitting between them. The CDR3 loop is CASSLGASYEQYF. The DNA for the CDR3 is TGTGCCAGCAGCCTAGGGGCCTCATACGAGCAGTACTTC.

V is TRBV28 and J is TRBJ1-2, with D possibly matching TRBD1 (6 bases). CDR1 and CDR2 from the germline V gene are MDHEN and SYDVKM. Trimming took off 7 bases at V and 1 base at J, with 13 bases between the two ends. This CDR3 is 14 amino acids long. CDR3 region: CASIHTGNNYGYTF. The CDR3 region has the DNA TGTGCCAGCATCCACACAGGGAATAACTATGGCTACACCTTC.

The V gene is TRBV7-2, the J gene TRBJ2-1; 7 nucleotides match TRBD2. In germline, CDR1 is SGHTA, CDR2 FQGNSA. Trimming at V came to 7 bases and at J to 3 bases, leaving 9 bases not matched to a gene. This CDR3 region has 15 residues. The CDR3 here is CASTLTAGNYNEQFF. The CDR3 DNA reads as TGTGCCAGCACCCTAACAGCGGGGAACTACAATGAGCAGTTCTTC.

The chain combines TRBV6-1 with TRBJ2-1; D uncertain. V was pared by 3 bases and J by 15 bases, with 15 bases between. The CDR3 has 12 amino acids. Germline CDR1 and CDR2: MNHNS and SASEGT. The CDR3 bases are TGTGCCAGCAGTGAGGTGGCTCCTCTTCGGTTCTTC. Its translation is CASSEVAPLRFF.

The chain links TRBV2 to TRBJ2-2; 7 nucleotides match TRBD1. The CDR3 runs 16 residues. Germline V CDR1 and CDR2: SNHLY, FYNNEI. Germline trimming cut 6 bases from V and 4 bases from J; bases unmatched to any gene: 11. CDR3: CASRDQGDIVTGELFF. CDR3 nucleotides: TGTGCCAGCAGGGATCAGGGGGACATTGTCACCGGGGAGCTGTTTTTT.

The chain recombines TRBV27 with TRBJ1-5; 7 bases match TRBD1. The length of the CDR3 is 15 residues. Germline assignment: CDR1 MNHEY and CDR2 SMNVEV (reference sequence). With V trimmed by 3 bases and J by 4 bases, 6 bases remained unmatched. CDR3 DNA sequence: TGTGCCAGCAGTTTCAACAGGGGAGGTAATCAGCCCCAGCATTTT. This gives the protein CASSFNRGGNQPQHF.

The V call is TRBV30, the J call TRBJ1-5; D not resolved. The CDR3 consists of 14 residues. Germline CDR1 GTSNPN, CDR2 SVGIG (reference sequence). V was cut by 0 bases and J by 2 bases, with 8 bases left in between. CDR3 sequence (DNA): TGTGCCTGGAGTGTAGTGGCAGGCAATCAGCCCCAGCATTTT. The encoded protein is CAWSVVAGNQPQHF.

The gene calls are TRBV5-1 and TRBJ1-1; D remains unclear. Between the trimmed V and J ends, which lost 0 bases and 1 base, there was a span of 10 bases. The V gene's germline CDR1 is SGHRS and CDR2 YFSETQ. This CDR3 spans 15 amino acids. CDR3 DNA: TGCGCCAGCAGCTTGGCCCCGGGGTCGAACACTGAAGCTTTCTTT. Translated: CASSLAPGSNTEAFF.

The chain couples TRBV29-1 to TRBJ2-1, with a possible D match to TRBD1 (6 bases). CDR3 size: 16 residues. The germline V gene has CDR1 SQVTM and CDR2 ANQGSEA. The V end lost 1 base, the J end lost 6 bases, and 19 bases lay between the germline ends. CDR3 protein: CSVEVPTGAIRNEQFF. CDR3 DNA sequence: TGCAGCGTTGAAGTCCCGACAGGAGCAATCCGCAATGAGCAGTTCTTC.

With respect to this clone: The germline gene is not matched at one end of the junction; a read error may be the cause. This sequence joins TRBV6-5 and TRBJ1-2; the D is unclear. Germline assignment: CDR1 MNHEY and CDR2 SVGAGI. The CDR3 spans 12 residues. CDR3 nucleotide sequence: TGTGCCAGCAGTCCGGACCACTGTGGCCACACCTTC. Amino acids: CASSPDHCGHTF.